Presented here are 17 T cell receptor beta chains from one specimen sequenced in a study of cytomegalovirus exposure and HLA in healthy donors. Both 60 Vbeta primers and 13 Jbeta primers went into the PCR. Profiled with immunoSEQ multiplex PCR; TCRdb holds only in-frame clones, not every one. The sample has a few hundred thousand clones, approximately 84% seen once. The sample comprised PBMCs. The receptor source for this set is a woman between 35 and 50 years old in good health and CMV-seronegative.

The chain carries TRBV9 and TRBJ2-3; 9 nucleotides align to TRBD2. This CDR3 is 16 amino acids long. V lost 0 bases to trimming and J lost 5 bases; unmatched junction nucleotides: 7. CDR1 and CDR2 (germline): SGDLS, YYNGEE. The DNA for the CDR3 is TGTGCCAGCAGCGTAGGATTGCGGGGGGGGAGAGATACGCAGTATTTT. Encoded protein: CASSVGLRGGRDTQYF.

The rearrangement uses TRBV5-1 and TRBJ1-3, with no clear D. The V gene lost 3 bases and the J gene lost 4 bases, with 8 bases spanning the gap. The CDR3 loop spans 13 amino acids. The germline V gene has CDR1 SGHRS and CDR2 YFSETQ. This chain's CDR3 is CASSSLQGNTIYF. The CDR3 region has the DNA TGCGCCAGCAGCTCCTTACAAGGAAACACCATATATTTT.

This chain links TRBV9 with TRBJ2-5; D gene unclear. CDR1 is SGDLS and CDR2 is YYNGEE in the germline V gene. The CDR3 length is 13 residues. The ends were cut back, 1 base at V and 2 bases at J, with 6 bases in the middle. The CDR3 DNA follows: TGTGCCAGCAGCGTAAGCCCACAAGAGACCCAGTACTTC. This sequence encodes CASSVSPQETQYF.

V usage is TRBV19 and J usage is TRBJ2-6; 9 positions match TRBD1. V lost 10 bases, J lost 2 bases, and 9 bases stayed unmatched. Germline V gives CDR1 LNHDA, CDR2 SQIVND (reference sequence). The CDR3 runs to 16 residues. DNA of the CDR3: TGTGCCACCCGGGACAGGGAAGGGGCTGGGGCCAACGTCCTGACTTTC. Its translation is CATRDREGAGANVLTF.

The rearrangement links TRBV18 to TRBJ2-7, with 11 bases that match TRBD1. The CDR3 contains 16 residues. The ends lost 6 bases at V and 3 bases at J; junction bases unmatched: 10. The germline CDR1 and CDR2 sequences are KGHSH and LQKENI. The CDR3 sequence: CASSGDRGESGYEQYF. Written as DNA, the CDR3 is TGTGCCAGCTCCGGGGACAGGGGGGAATCAGGCTACGAGCAGTACTTC. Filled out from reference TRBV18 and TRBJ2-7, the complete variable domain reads NAGVMQNPRHLVRRRGQEARLRCSPMKGHSHVYWYRQLPEEGLKFMVYLQKENIIDESGMPKERFSAEFPKEGPSILRIQQVVRGDSAAYFCASSGDRGESGYEQYFGPGTRLTVT.

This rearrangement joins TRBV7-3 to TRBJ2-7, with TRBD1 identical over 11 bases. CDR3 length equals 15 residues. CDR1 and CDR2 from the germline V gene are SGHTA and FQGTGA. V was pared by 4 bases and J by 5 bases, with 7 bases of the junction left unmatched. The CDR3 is CASSSSGTGGNEQYF. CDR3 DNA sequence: TGTGCCAGCAGCTCGTCCGGGACAGGGGGTAACGAGCAGTACTTC. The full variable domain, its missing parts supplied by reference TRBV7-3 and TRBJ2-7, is GAGVSQTPSNKVTEKGKYVELRCDPISGHTALYWYRQSLGQGPEFLIYFQGTGAADDSGLPNDRFFAVRPEGSVSTLKIQRTERGDSAVYLCASSSSGTGGNEQYFGPGTRLTVT.

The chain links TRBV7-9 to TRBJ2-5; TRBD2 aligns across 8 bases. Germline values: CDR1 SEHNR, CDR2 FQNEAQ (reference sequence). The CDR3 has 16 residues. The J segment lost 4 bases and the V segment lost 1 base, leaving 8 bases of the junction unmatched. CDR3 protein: CASSLGDHGGGETQYF. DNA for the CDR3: TGTGCCAGCAGCTTAGGGGATCACGGGGGGGGAGAGACCCAGTACTTC.

The DNA for the CDR3 is TGCGCCAGTTCTAGTATGAACGGGGAGCTGTTTTTT. It yields the protein CASSSMNGELFF. The rearrangement uses TRBV10-1 and TRBJ2-2; no reliable D call. Trimming removed 9 bases at V and 7 bases at J, with 12 bases between. Per germline, CDR1 WNHNN and CDR2 SYGVQD (reference sequence). This CDR3 has 12 amino acids.

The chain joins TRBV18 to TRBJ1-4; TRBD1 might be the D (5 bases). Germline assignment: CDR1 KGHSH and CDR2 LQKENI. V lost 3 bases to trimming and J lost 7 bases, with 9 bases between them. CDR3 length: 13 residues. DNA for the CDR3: TGTGCCAGCTCACCTTCCGGGGGTGAAAAACTGTTTTTT. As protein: CASSPSGGEKLFF.

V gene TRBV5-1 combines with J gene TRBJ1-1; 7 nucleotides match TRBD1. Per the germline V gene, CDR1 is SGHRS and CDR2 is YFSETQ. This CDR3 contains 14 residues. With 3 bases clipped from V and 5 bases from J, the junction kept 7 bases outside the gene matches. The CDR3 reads CASSSTPGGTEAFF. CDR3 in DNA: TGCGCCAGCAGCTCAACGCCAGGGGGTACTGAAGCTTTCTTT. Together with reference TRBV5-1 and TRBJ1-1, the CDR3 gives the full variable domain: KAGVTQTPRYLIKTRGQQVTLSCSPISGHRSVSWYQQTPGQGLQFLFEYFSETQRNKGNFPGRFSGRQFSNSRSEMNVSTLELGDSALYLCASSSTPGGTEAFFGQGTRLTVV.

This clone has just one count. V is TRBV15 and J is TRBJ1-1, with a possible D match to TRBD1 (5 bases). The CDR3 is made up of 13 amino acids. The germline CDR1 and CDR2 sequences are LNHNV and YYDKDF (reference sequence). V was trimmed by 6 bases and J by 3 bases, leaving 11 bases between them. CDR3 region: CATRSREHTEAFF. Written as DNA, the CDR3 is TGTGCCACCAGAAGCAGGGAACACACTGAAGCTTTCTTT.

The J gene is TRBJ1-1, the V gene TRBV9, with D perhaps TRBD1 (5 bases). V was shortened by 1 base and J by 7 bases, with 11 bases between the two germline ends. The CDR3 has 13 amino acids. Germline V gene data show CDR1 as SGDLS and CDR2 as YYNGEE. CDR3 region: CASSVMSGREAFF. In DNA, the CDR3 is TGTGCCAGCAGCGTAATGTCAGGGCGTGAAGCTTTCTTT.

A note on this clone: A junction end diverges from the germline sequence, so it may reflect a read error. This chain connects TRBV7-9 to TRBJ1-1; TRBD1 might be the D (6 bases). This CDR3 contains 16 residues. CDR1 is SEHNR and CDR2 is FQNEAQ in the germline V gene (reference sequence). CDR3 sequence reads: CSSSPLRQVTNTEAFF. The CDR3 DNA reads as TGTTCCAGCAGCCCCCTCCGACAGGTAACGAACACTGAAGCTTTCTTT.

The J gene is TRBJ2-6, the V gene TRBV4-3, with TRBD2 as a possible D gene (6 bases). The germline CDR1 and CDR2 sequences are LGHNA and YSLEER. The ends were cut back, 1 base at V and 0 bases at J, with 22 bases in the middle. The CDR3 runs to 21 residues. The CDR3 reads CASSQGAPGWGGGSGANVLTF. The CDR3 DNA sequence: TGCGCCAGCAGCCAAGGGGCCCCAGGGTGGGGAGGAGGCTCTGGGGCCAACGTCCTGACTTTC.

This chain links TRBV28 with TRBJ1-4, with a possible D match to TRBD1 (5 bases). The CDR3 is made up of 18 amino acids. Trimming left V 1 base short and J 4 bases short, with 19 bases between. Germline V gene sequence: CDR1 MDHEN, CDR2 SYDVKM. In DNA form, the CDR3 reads TGTGCCAGCAGTTTATCCGGAAGGGGCCGATATAATAATGAAAAACTGTTTTTT. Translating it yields CASSLSGRGRYNNEKLFF.

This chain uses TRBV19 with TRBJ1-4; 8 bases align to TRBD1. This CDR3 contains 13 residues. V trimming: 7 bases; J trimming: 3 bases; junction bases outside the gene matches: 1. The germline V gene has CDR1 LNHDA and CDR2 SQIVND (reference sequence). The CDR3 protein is CASKGQANEKLFF. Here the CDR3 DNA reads TGTGCCAGTAAGGGACAGGCTAATGAAAAACTGTTTTTT.

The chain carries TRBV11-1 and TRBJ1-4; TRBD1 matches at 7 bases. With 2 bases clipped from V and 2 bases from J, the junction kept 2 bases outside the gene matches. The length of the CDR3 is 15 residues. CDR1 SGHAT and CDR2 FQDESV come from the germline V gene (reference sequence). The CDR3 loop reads CASSLTGATNEKLFF. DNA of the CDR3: TGTGCCAGCAGCTTAACAGGGGCCACTAATGAAAAACTGTTTTTT.